The rows below give T cell receptor beta chains drawn from one sample of a study of Graves' ophthalmopathy and Graves' hyperthyroidism. TCRdb called the multiplex PCR reads again in MiXCR, with one record for every CDR3 protein. The sample holds 560,000 or so distinct CDR3 sequences, under 45% seen once. The sequenced sample was peripheral blood or thyroid tissue (not recorded which). The source is an adult man with Graves' hyperthyroidism. Both conserved end residues are part of each CDR3. A D gene is named only where the DNA matches it firmly. The size field is filled for only some rows; it gives once, few, many or a size class.

>-|many|TRBV7-2|TRBJ1-1
TGTGCCAGCAGCTTGAGGTATGACACTGAAGCTTTCTTT
CASSLRYDTEAFF
>-|-|TRBV19|TRBJ1-5
TGTGCCAGTAGTATAGCCCCAGGGGTCAATCAGCCCCAGCATTTT
CASSIAPGVNQPQHF
>-|many|TRBV7-9|TRBJ2-7
TGTGCCAGCAGCTTGGGAGCACCGGTCGGCGAGCAGTACTTC
CASSLGAPVGEQYF
>TRBD2|-|TRBV5-4|TRBJ2-3
TGTGCCAGCCTTATCGGGGGGACAGATACGCAGTATTTT
CASLIGGTDTQYF
>-|-|TRBV7-2|TRBJ2-4
TGTGCCAGCAGCTTAGGGGGAATAGTCGGACACATTCAGTACTTC
CASSLGGIVGHIQYF
>-|few|TRBV7-8|TRBJ2-2
TGTGCCAGCAGCTCTTTAGACGAAAGGATCGCGGAGCTGTTTTTT
CASSSLDERIAELFF
>-|many|TRBV20-1|TRBJ1-5
TGCAGTGCCAAACAGGACAGCGCAAATCAGCCCCAGCATTTT
CSAKQDSANQPQHF
>TRBD1|many|TRBV7-6|TRBJ2-5
TGTGCCAGCAGCTTAAATTTCAGGGGGGAGACCCAGTACTTC
CASSLNFRGETQYF
>-|few|TRBV7-2|TRBJ2-5
TGTGCCAGCAGCTCCAACCCCCCCCCCCAAGAGACCCAGTACTTC
CASSSNPPPQETQYF
>-|-|TRBV7-9|TRBJ2-1
TGTGCCAGCAGCTTAATAGGCTTTGAGCAGTTCTTC
CASSLIGFEQFF
>-|many|TRBV29-1|TRBJ1-3
TGCAGCGTTGAAACGGGCAGTCCGGCGAGAAACACCATATATTTT
CSVETGSPARNTIYF
>TRBD1|many|TRBV19|TRBJ1-1
TGTGCCAGTAGTACGACAGGGGAAGCTTTCTTT
CASSTTGEAFF
>-|-|TRBV10-3|TRBJ1-2
TGTGCCATCAGGGGGTTCTTTGGCTACACCTTC
CAIRGFFGYTF
>TRBD2|few|TRBV7-8|TRBJ2-2
TGTGCCAGCAGCCCGCAGGGACTAGAGGGCGGGGAGCTGTTTTTT
CASSPQGLEGGELFF
>TRBD1|once|TRBV7-8|TRBJ2-2
TGTGCCAGCAGCCTGGGACAGGGCAGGAAGGACACCGGGGAGCTGTTTTTT
CASSLGQGRKDTGELFF
>-|-|TRBV7-2|TRBJ2-7
TGTGCCAGCAGCTTGGGGCGGGTAGCGGACATCTCCTACGAGCAGTACTTC
CASSLGRVADISYEQYF
>TRBD1|-|TRBV7-9|TRBJ2-2
TGTGCCAGCAGCACCCGGCAGGGGGCCGACGAGCTGTTTTTT
CASSTRQGADELFF
>TRBD1|-|TRBV7-2|TRBJ2-3
TGTGCCAGCAGCTTTGGACAGGGGGGGATTTCGGATACGCAGTATTTT
CASSFGQGGISDTQYF
>TRBD2|-|TRBV20-1|TRBJ2-1
TGCAGTGCTAGAGGGCTAGCGGGGGGGTACAATGAGCAGTTCTTC
CSARGLAGGYNEQFF
>-|many|TRBV10-3|TRBJ1-2
TGTGCCATCCGGAATGGGGGCGGGGCGACGGAATTC
CAIRNGGGATEF
>TRBD1|many|TRBV5-1|TRBJ1-2
TGCGCCAGCAGCCAGGGACAGGGGCACACCTTC
CASSQGQGHTF
>TRBD2|-|TRBV20-1|TRBJ2-3
TGCAGTGCTAGAGTTGGGACTAGCCCCTCAGATACGCAGTATTTT
CSARVGTSPSDTQYF
>-|-|TRBV12-3/TRBV12-4|TRBJ2-2
TGTGCCAGCAGTTTAATAGGGAACGCCGGGGAGCTGTTTTTT
CASSLIGNAGELFF
>-|-|TRBV7-2|TRBJ2-7
TGTGCCAGCAGCCGATCTTCTCGGGAGCAGTACTTC
CASSRSSREQYF
>-|many|TRBV6-1|TRBJ1-1
TGTGCCAGCAGTGAAGTTACGTGGACTGAAGCTTTCTTT
CASSEVTWTEAFF
>TRBD1|once|TRBV29-1|TRBJ1-2
TGCAGCGTCGAGAAGGCCGGGACAGGGGACGGAGCTAACTATGGCTACACCTTC
CSVEKAGTGDGANYGYTF
>-|many|TRBV29-1|TRBJ1-1
TGCAGCGTTGAAACCGCCGGATGGAACACTGAAGCTTTCTTT
CSVETAGWNTEAFF
>-|many|TRBV10-3|TRBJ1-4
TGTGCCATCAGTGAGTCGAAAGGGCGGACTAATGAAAAACTGTTTTTT
CAISESKGRTNEKLFF
>-|many|TRBV6-6|TRBJ2-7
TGTGCCAGCAGCAACACCCTAAGGGCCTACGAGCAGTACTTC
CASSNTLRAYEQYF
>-|-|TRBV7-7|TRBJ2-5
TGTGCTAGCAGCACCCGGGGCTTCGGGGAGACCCAGTACTTC
CASSTRGFGETQYF
>TRBD1|-|TRBV14|TRBJ1-4
TGTGCCAGCAGCCCTGAACAGGGGGCAACTAATGAAAAACTGTTTTTT
CASSPEQGATNEKLFF
>TRBD2|-|TRBV10-3|TRBJ2-7
TGTGCCAGCAGTCAGAGAGGGACTAGCGGGTTTTACGAGCAGTACTTC
CASSQRGTSGFYEQYF
>-|few|TRBV20-1|TRBJ2-5
TGCAGTGCTCGCAGTTCCCAGTACTTC
CSARSSQYF
>-|-|TRBV25-1|TRBJ1-3
TGTGCCAGCAGTGATTCGTTCCGCGGAAACTCTGGAAACACCATATATTTT
CASSDSFRGNSGNTIYF
>-|-|TRBV19|TRBJ1-5
TGTGCCAGTAGTCTGTCGGGACGGAGCAATCAGCCCCAGCATTTT
CASSLSGRSNQPQHF
>-|few|TRBV24-1|TRBJ1-1
TGTGCCACCAGTGGCCGGGACGGGGGGATGAACACTGAAGCTTTCTTT
CATSGRDGGMNTEAFF
>-|-|TRBV2|TRBJ2-2
TGTGCCAGCAGTGAATCGCGAACCACCGGGGAGCTGTTTTTT
CASSESRTTGELFF
>TRBD1|many|TRBV6-5|TRBJ2-7
TGTGCCAGCGACAGGGGTTTAGCCTACGAGCAGTACTTC
CASDRGLAYEQYF
>-|-|TRBV20-1|TRBJ2-5
TGCAGTGCTAGAGCGTCAGGGGAAGGCCAAGAGACCCAGTACTTC
CSARASGEGQETQYF